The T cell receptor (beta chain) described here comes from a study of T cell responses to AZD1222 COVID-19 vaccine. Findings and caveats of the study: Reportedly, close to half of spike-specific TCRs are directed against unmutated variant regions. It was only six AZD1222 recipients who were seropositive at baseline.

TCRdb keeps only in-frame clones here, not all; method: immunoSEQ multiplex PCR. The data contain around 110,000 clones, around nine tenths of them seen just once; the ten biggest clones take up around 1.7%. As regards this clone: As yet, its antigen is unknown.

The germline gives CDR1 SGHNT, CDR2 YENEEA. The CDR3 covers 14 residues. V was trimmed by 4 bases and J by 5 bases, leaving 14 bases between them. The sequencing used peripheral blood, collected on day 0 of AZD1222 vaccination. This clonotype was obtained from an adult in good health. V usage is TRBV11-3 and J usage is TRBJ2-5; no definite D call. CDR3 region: CASSSPSHRETQYF. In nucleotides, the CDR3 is TGTGCCAGCAGCTCTCCCTCACATAGGGAGACCCAGTACTTC.